One and the same sample provided the 15 T cell receptor beta chains below, sequenced in a study of CD4 and CD8 cells across lung adenocarcinoma regions. TCRdb reanalysed the PCR reads using MiXCR and keeps one entry per CDR3 protein. Of around 18,000 distinct CDR3 sequences listed, around 46% are singletons. The sequenced material came from CD8+ T cells from the margin of a lung tumor. These receptors were taken from a male donor with lung adenocarcinoma. The CD4 and CD8 labels of this study may be unreliable.

The table lists this clonotype with a few counts. The chain is built from TRBV10-1 and TRBJ2-3; D assignment may be TRBD1 or TRBD2 (6 bases each). The end of the DNA fits TRBJ2-7 better, so the J call may be wrong. This CDR3 spans 15 amino acids. Germline values: CDR1 WNHNN, CDR2 SYGVQD (reference sequence). As DNA, the CDR3 is TGCGCCAGGGGTGAGGGGGGTTGGGGCACAGAGACGCAGTACTTC. Translated: CARGEGGWGTETQYF.

This sequence joins TRBV7-2 and TRBJ2-1; 14 bases line up with TRBD2. The V gene end was trimmed by 6 bases and the J gene end by 8 bases; junction bases not matched to a gene: 3. Germline V gene lookup returns CDR1 SGHTA and CDR2 FQGNSA. CDR3 length equals 14 residues. DNA for the CDR3: TGTGCCAGCAGGGGGACTAGCGGGAGTTATGAGCAGTTCTTC. This gives the protein CASRGTSGSYEQFF.

V gene TRBV6-1 combines with J gene TRBJ1-1; 9 bases map to TRBD1. Germline CDR1 reads MNHNS; CDR2 reads SASEGT. Losses at the gene ends were 6 bases for V and 4 bases for J; bases not matched to a gene: 6. This CDR3 contains 14 residues. The CDR3 is CASRPGQGGTEAFF. The CDR3 nucleotides read TGTGCCAGCAGACCGGGACAGGGTGGCACTGAAGCTTTCTTT.

This clonotype was counted a single time. The chain couples TRBV6-1 to TRBJ2-3; 8 bases align to TRBD2. Near its end, the DNA agrees better with TRBJ2-7, so the J call may be wrong. CDR1 and CDR2 from the germline V gene are MNHNS and SASEGT. The CDR3 length is 15 residues. CDR3 sequence: CAGGPGGADGDTQYF. As DNA, the CDR3 is TGTGCCGGCGGGCCCGGGGGGGCAGACGGAGATACGCAGTACTTC.

The chain uses TRBV6-5 and TRBJ2-1; possibly TRBD2 for D (6 bases). Deletions cut 2 bases from V and 7 bases from J, with 15 bases between. The germline CDR1 and CDR2 sequences are MNHEY and SVGAGI. CDR3 length: 15 amino acids. This CDR3 is CASSYAGMVGNEQFF. In DNA, the CDR3 is TGTGCCAGCAGTTACGCGGGAATGGTGGGGAATGAGCAGTTCTTC.

The rearrangement uses TRBV6-1 and TRBJ1-1; perhaps TRBD1 as D (5 bases). Germline loops: CDR1 MNHNS, CDR2 SASEGT. There are 15 residues in the CDR3. V was pared by 2 bases and J by 0 bases, with 10 bases between. CDR3 DNA: TGTGCCAGCAGTGAATCGGGACGTTTGAACACTGAAGCTTTCTTT. It specifies CASSESGRLNTEAFF.

This chain links TRBV6-5 with TRBJ2-2; D remains unclear. CDR3 size: 12 residues. Germline V gives CDR1 MNHEY, CDR2 SVGAGI. Trimming took off 2 bases at V and 8 bases at J, with 6 bases between the two ends. CDR3 sequence reads: CASSYNGGELFF. DNA of the CDR3: TGTGCCAGCAGTTACAACGGAGGGGAGCTGTTTTTT.

The chain links TRBV9 to TRBJ2-1; no clear D. The germline gives CDR1 SGDLS, CDR2 YYNGEE. Trimming took 3 bases from V and 1 from J, leaving 11 bases between them. This CDR3 is built from 15 residues. CDR3 DNA sequence: TGTGCCAGCAGCGCCCAGATGGGTTCCTACAATGAGCAGTTCTTC. It translates to CASSAQMGSYNEQFF.

This clonotype has just a few counts. V and J are TRBV12-3 or TRBV12-4 and TRBJ2-1; D is possibly TRBD2 (7 bases). The length of the CDR3 is 14 residues. Trimming removed 1 base from V and 10 bases from J, with 14 bases in between. The CDR3 loop reads CASSLVSGGEEQFF. The CDR3 coding sequence is TGTGCCAGCAGTTTAGTCTCGGGGGGCGAGGAGCAGTTCTTC.

This clonotype was seen only a few times. The chain joins TRBV9 to TRBJ2-4; maybe TRBD2 (6 bases). The J call may not be correct, given that the DNA end is closer to TRBJ2-1. The CDR3 has 14 amino acids. The germline V gene encodes CDR1 SGDLS and CDR2 YYNGEE. In DNA form, the CDR3 reads TGTGCCAGCAGCGTGAGGACTACACCCAATGAGCAGTTCTTC. This codes for CASSVRTTPNEQFF.

This clonotype came up a few times. The chain combines TRBV4-1 with TRBJ2-2; D is possibly TRBD1 (5 bases). Germline-derived CDR1 and CDR2 are MGHRA and YSYEKL. This CDR3 comprises 15 residues. The V gene lost 0 bases and the J gene lost 5 bases, with 10 bases spanning the gap. The CDR3 loop is CASSQDRALTGELFF. The CDR3 coding sequence is TGCGCCAGCAGCCAAGACAGGGCATTAACCGGGGAGCTGTTTTTT.

As to this clonotype: The CDR3 does not end in the conserved phenylalanine or tryptophan, so this is likely a read error. No DNA is shown, since the ends of the CDR3 on it are uncertain; the CDR3 is the one TCRdb lists. The chain couples TRBV10-3 to TRBJ2-5. Ends included, the CDR3 has 13 residues. Germline CDR1 and CDR2: ENHRY and SYGVKD. CDR3 amino acids: CANRDRPRGTQYS.

This clonotype was seen more than once but under ten times. This rearrangement joins TRBV6-5 to TRBJ2-1; perhaps TRBD1 as D (6 bases). The end of the DNA aligns better with TRBJ2-3, so the J call may be wrong. Germline assignment: CDR1 MNHEY and CDR2 SVGAGI. The CDR3 spans 13 residues. The CDR3 spells CASSNQGPETQYF. The CDR3 DNA reads TGTGCCAGCAGTAACCAGGGGCCAGAGACCCAGTATTTT.

The gene calls are TRBV27 and TRBJ1-5; tentatively, D is TRBD1 (5 bases). CDR1 is MNHEY and CDR2 is SMNVEV in the germline V gene (reference sequence). V was trimmed by 0 bases and J by 1 base, leaving 16 bases between them. The CDR3 consists of 18 residues. The DNA of the CDR3 is TGTGCCAGCAGTTTATCGATTCCGGGGGAACAAAGCAATCAGCCCCAGCATTTT. It yields the protein CASSLSIPGEQSNQPQHF.

This rearrangement joins TRBV27 to TRBJ1-4, with D perhaps matching TRBD1 (5 bases). V lost 5 bases, J lost 0 bases, and 13 bases lay in between. CDR3 length: 16 residues. CDR1 is MNHEY, CDR2 SMNVEV, per germline (reference sequence). This CDR3 reads CASSPEAGATNEKLFF. CDR3 in DNA: TGTGCCAGCAGTCCCGAAGCGGGGGCAACTAATGAAAAACTGTTTTTT. Full variable domain (missing parts from reference TRBV27 and TRBJ1-4): EAQVTQNPRYLITVTGKKLTVTCSQNMNHEYMSWYRQDPGLGLRQIYYSMNVEVTDKGDVPEGYKVSRKEKRNFPLILESPSPNQTSLYFCASSPEAGATNEKLFFGSGTQLSVL.